The sequence of this T cell receptor beta chain was determined in a study of CD8 T cells in Susac syndrome. The authors reverse transcribed 0.5 to 1 ug RNA with random hexamers. TCRdb reprocessed the immunoSEQ multiplex PCR reads with MiXCR, giving one entry per CDR3 protein. The sample comprises approximately 190,000 distinct CDR3 sequences, around 93% of which are singletons, and 0.09% to 0.12% rests with the top ten. The germline V gene has CDR1 SNHLY and CDR2 FYNNEI. The CDR3 covers 13 residues. V lost 1 base, J lost 6 bases, and 7 bases lay in between. The chain employs TRBV2 and TRBJ1-5; D gene ambiguous. Material for sequencing was CD4+ T cells from PBMCs. The receptor comes from a human donor in good health. The CDR3 reads CASSEEGFQPQHF. In DNA form, the CDR3 reads TGTGCCAGCAGTGAAGAGGGCTTTCAGCCCCAGCATTTT.